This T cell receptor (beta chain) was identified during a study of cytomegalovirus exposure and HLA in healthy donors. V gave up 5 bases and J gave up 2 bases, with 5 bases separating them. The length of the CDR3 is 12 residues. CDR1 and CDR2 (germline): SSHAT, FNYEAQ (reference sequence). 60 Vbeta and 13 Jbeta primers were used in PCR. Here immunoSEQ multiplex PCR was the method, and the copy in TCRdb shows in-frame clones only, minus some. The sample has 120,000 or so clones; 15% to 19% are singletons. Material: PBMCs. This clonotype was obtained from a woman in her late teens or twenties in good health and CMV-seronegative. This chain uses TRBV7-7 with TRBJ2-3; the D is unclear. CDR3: CASSPITDTQYF. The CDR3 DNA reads TGTGCCAGCAGCCCAATCACAGATACGCAGTATTTT. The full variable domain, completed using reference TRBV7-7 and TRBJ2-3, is GAGVSQSPRYKVTKRGQDVTLRCDPISSHATLYWYQQALGQGPEFLTYFNYEAQPDKSGLPSDRFSAERPEGSISTLTIQRTEQRDSAMYRCASSPITDTQYFGPGTRLTVL.